This T cell receptor (beta chain) was captured by sequencing in a study of T cells after yellow fever vaccination (dated by TCRdb to about 2019). In the study overall: The SMART-Seq v4 Ultra Low Input RNA kit was used to prepare libraries from fractions with low cell numbers. Blood was drawn at multiple timepoints before and after primary and secondary immunization, with bulk PBMC replicates and cell subsets isolated. Two healthy male donors made up the cohort, one aged 18 to 30 years and the other aged 30 to 39 years. To track T-cell clones before and after primary and booster YFV17D yellow fever vaccination, bulk TCR alpha and beta repertoires were sequenced longitudinally. The paper as a whole reports these results and caveats: Most clones expanded after primary vaccination (around 96% of CD4 and around 89% of CD8) were re-detected after the booster, suggesting that broad memory maintenance occurred. A small share of clonotypes occurred in both CD4 and CD8 compartments, likely arising from convergent recombination. FACS-sorted repertoires could contain abundant contaminating clonotypes from the bulk population, so computational filtering was required. The secondary T-cell response was found to be weaker but faster than the primary response, with a peak reached on day 5 rather than on day 15. Because only two donors were included in the study, the extent to which the findings can be generalized is limited.

About this clonotype: Its antigen has not been determined. No base quality information exists; no much larger clone differs at one position.

TCRdb records Illumina NovaSeq 6000 as the sequencer. TCR cDNA was synthesized by 5'RACE template switching, which introduced a universal primer site and unique molecular identifiers. cDNA synthesis was primed from both the TCR alpha and TCR beta constant segments. Two PCR steps were used to amplify libraries, with sample barcodes and sequencing adapters being added in the second step. Sequencing of libraries was performed on Illumina HiSeq 2500 (2x100 bp) or NovaSeq (2x150 bp). The paper's data handling went like this. MIGEC was used to demultiplex reads and collapse the reads into UMI consensus sequences, and MiXCR was used for V(D)J alignment. Vaccine-responding clonotypes were defined with edgeR using replicate PBMC samples, requiring FDR below 0.01 and a log2 fold change above 5 up to day 15. Bulk clonotypes were assigned CD4 or CD8 identity according to which sequenced CD4 or CD8 repertoire held them at higher abundance. TCRdb trimmed the raw reads at Q25, called clones with MiXCR and kept productive beta chains. Rows are unified per CDR3 protein, each entry keeping the most common DNA and genes. It is TCRdb's table, rather than the study itself, that gives the V and J calls and clone size. The sample table contains a few hundred thousand distinct CDR3 sequences; only one count was recorded for approximately 4.5% of them. The ten largest clones add up to roughly a fifth of the sample.

Trimming takes 3 bases from V and 7 bases from J, and the germline ends sit 18 bases apart. Reading from cysteine to phenylalanine, the CDR3 counts 16 amino acids. The retained sequence is limited to the CDR3, 48 bases, with the frame set at the first base. CDR1 and CDR2 were assigned from the germline V gene as LGHNA and YNFKEQ. This sample's treatment or condition label indicates: live attenuated yellow fever vaccine strain. At each blood-draw timepoint, two biological replicates of bulk PBMCs were obtained. PBMCs were isolated from peripheral blood using a standard Ficoll-Paque protocol. TriZol was used to extract RNA from bulk PBMCs, CD4 and CD8 fractions, and dextramer-positive and dextramer-negative fractions.

Sequencing used PBMCs, obtained 15 days after the yellow fever booster vaccination. Here the chain combines TRBV4-2 and TRBJ2-2; the D gene lacks a confident call. The TCR was taken from a man between 18 and 35 years old who received the YFV17D yellow fever vaccine. CDR3 sequence: CASSQITIPPVGELFF. Here is the DNA: TGTGCCAGCAGCCAGATCACAATACCCCCGGTCGGGGAGCTGTTTTTT.